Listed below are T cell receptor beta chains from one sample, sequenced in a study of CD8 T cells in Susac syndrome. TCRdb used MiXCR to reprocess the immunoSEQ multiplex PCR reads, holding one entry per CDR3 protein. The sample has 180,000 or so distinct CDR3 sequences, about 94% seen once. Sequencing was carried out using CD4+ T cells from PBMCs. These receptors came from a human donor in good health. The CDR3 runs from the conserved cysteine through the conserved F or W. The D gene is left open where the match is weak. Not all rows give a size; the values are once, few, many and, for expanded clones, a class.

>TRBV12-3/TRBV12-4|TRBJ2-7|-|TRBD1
CASSPLRQGYEQYF
TGTGCCAGCAGCCCCCTGCGACAGGGCTACGAGCAGTACTTC
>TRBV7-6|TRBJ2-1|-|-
CASSLEIRRGYNEQFF
TGTGCCAGCAGCTTAGAGATACGGAGGGGGTACAATGAGCAGTTCTTC
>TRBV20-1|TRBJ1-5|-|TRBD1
CSAFPTGRNQPQHF
TGCAGTGCGTTTCCGACAGGGCGAAATCAGCCCCAGCATTTT
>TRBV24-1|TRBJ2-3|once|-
CATSDQKGGTDTQYF
TGTGCCACCAGTGACCAGAAGGGTGGCACAGATACGCAGTATTTT
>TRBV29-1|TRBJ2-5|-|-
CSAGAATGTQYF
TGCAGCGCGGGGGCCGCTACCGGGACCCAGTACTTC
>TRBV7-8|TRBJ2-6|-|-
CASSLAPSGANVLTF
TGTGCCAGCAGCTTAGCTCCATCTGGGGCCAACGTCCTGACTTTC
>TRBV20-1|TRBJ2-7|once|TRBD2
CSASPTRASGSYEQYF
TGCAGTGCTTCCCCGACCCGGGCTAGCGGATCCTACGAGCAGTACTTC
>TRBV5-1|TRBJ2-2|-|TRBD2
CASIGLAGVNTGELFF
TGCGCCAGCATCGGGCTAGCGGGAGTCAACACCGGGGAGCTGTTTTTT
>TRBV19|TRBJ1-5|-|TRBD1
CAVGTVSNQPQHF
TGTGCCGTCGGGACAGTTAGCAATCAGCCCCAGCATTTT
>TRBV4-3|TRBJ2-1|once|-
CASSQEWSERYNEQFF
TGCGCCAGCAGCCAAGAATGGAGCGAACGCTACAATGAGCAGTTCTTC
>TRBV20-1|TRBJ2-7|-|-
CSARRDSTHEQYF
TGCAGTGCTAGGAGGGACTCCACCCACGAGCAGTACTTC
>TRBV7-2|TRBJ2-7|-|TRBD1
CASSLRDRARYEQYF
TGTGCCAGCAGCTTACGGGACAGGGCCCGCTACGAGCAGTACTTC
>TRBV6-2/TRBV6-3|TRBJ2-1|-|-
CASSYRSAPYNEQFF
TGTGCCAGCAGTTACCGTAGCGCTCCCTACAATGAGCAGTTCTTC
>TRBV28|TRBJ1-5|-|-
CASSLKGGNNQPQHF
TGTGCCAGCAGTTTAAAAGGGGGAAACAATCAGCCCCAGCATTTT
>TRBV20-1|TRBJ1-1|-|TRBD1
CSPPGQGREAFF
TGCAGCCCACCGGGACAGGGCAGGGAAGCTTTCTTT
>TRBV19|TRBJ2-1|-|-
CASSMSGFRQFF
TGTGCCAGTAGTATGTCTGGCTTTCGGCAGTTCTTC
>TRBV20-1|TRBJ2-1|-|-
CSARSATPHRFF
TGCAGTGCTAGATCGGCTACGCCTCATCGGTTCTTC
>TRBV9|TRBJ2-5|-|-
CASSVRQDQETQYF
TGTGCCAGCAGCGTGCGACAGGATCAAGAGACCCAGTACTTC
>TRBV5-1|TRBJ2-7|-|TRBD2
CASKASGMGEQYF
TGCGCCAGCAAGGCTAGCGGGATGGGAGAGCAGTACTTC
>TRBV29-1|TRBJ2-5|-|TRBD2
CSVAGLAGRETQYF
TGCAGCGTTGCGGGGCTAGCGGGGAGGGAGACCCAGTACTTC
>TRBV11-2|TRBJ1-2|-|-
CASSFTGDYGYTF
TGTGCCAGCAGCTTCACAGGAGATTATGGCTACACCTTC
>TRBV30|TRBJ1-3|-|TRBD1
CAWGPGQGLGNTIYF
TGTGCCTGGGGCCCGGGACAGGGGCTTGGAAACACCATATATTTT
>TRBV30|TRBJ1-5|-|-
CAWSPGSVEPQHF
TGTGCCTGGAGTCCGGGGTCGGTAGAGCCCCAGCATTTT
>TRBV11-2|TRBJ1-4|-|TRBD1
CASSLYRDRAEKLFF
TGTGCCAGCAGCTTATACCGGGACAGGGCTGAAAAACTGTTTTTT
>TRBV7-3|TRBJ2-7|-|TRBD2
CASSRTSVHEQYF
TGTGCCAGCAGCCGGACTAGTGTTCACGAGCAGTACTTC
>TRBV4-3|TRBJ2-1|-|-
CASSQDRANEQFF
TGCGCCAGCAGCCAAGATCGAGCCAATGAGCAGTTCTTC
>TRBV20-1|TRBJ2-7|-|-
CSAKGSYEQYF
TGCAGTGCAAAGGGGAGCTACGAGCAGTACTTC
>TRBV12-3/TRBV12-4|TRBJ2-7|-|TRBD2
CASSLGLAGYEQYF
TGTGCCAGCAGTTTAGGACTAGCGGGGTACGAGCAGTACTTC
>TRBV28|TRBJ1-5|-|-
CASTVVSISQPQHF
TGTGCCAGCACCGTAGTCTCGATTAGTCAGCCCCAGCATTTT
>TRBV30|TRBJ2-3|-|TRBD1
CAVGQGGSDTQYF
TGTGCCGTCGGACAGGGAGGCTCAGATACGCAGTATTTT
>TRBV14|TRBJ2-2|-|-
CASSHRLVHNTGELFF
TGTGCCAGCAGCCACCGGCTAGTTCACAATACCGGGGAGCTGTTTTTT
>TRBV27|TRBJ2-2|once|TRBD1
CASSSRGRSGELFF
TGTGCCAGCAGTAGCAGGGGGCGCAGCGGGGAGCTGTTTTTT
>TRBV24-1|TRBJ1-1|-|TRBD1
CATDRAGGGEAFF
TGTGCCACCGACAGGGCGGGTGGAGGTGAAGCTTTCTTT
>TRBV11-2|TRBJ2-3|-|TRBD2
CASNPGRLAGDTQYF
TGTGCCAGCAACCCAGGTCGGCTAGCGGGAGATACGCAGTATTTT
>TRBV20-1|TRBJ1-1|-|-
CSAQKRVNTEAFF
TGCAGTGCTCAAAAAAGGGTGAACACTGAAGCTTTCTTT
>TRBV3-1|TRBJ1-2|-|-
CASSPAGRYGYTF
TGTGCCAGCAGCCCCGCAGGGCGCTATGGCTACACCTTC
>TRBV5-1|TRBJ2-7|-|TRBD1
CASSGGQGQQYF
TGCGCCAGCAGCGGTGGACAGGGACAACAGTACTTC
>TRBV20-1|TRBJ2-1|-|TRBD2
CSAPGLAGVREQFF
TGCAGTGCTCCTGGACTAGCGGGAGTGCGGGAGCAGTTCTTC
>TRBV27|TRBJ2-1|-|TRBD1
CASSLFSVGTGGDEQFF
TGTGCCAGCAGTTTATTTTCAGTAGGGACAGGGGGCGATGAGCAGTTCTTC
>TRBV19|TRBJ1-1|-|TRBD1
CASSTDRETEAFF
TGTGCCAGTAGTACGGACAGGGAAACTGAAGCTTTCTTT
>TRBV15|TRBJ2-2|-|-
CATRGKHTGELFF
TGTGCCACCAGGGGTAAACACACCGGGGAGCTGTTTTTT
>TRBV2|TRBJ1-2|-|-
CASSDIGYGYTF
TGTGCCAGCAGTGACATAGGCTATGGCTACACCTTC
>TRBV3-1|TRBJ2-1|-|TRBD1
CASSRDRGYYNEQFF
TGTGCCAGCAGTCGAGACAGGGGGTACTACAATGAGCAGTTCTTC
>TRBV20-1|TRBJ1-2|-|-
CSAYQGNGYTF
TGCAGTGCTTATCAGGGAAATGGCTACACCTTC
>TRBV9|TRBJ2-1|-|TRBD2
CASSVAGTSGRCYEQFF
TGTGCCAGCAGCGTAGCCGGGACTAGCGGGAGGTGCTATGAGCAGTTCTTC